The rows below give T cell receptor beta chains drawn from one sample of a study of CD8 T cells in ankylosing spondylitis. TCRdb re-called the 5' RACE reads with MiXCR, one entry per CDR3 protein. The sample comprises fewer than 400,000 distinct CDR3 sequences, approximately 8% of which are singletons, and approximately 15% rests with the top ten. Sample: blood, either unsorted or a sorted T cell fraction (not recorded which). The receptors originated from a male donor with ankylosing spondylitis. Each CDR3 is given with its conserved first and last residue. A D gene is named only where the DNA matches it firmly. Size values are once, few and many counts, or a class for expanded clones, and some rows have none.

v_gene	j_gene	d_gene	abundance	CDR3aa	CDR3nt
TRBV19	TRBJ2-6	TRBD2	few	CASSIERGTGANVLTF	TGTGCCAGTAGTATAGAGCGGGGGACTGGGGCCAACGTCCTGACTTTC
TRBV6-1	TRBJ2-1	TRBD1	few	CASSSPRTGEDEQFF	TGTGCCAGCAGCTCCCCCCGGACAGGGGAAGATGAGCAGTTCTTC
TRBV4-2	TRBJ2-1	TRBD2	.	CASSQGSSGKYNEQFF	TGTGCCAGCAGCCAAGGTAGTAGCGGGAAGTACAATGAGCAGTTCTTC
TRBV14	TRBJ2-1	.	few	CASSQSTAYNEQFF	TGTGCCAGCAGCCAGTCTACTGCATACAATGAGCAGTTCTTC
TRBV12-3/TRBV12-4	TRBJ2-7	TRBD2	few	CASSSLAGVRYEQYF	TGTGCCAGCAGTTCTCTAGCGGGAGTTCGGTACGAGCAGTACTTC
TRBV12-3/TRBV12-4	TRBJ2-5	.	many	CASSFSSSQETQYF	TGTGCCAGCAGTTTTAGTAGCTCCCAAGAGACCCAGTACTTC
TRBV24-1	TRBJ2-6	.	few	CATSEVSGANVLTF	TGTGCCACCAGTGAGGTCTCTGGGGCCAACGTCCTGACTTTC
TRBV28	TRBJ2-1	TRBD1	.	CASSLGRDRGGYNEQFF	TGTGCCAGCAGTTTAGGTCGGGACAGGGGGGGATACAATGAGCAGTTCTTC
TRBV12-3/TRBV12-4	TRBJ2-3	.	.	CASSLRSGSTDTQYF	TGTGCCAGCAGTTTAAGGAGCGGGAGCACAGATACGCAGTATTTT
TRBV5-1	TRBJ2-2	.	many	CASSPTSFRSTGELFF	TGCGCCAGCAGCCCGACTAGTTTTCGGAGCACCGGGGAGCTGTTTTTT
TRBV29-1	TRBJ2-3	TRBD1	many	CSVGRGQYGADTQYF	TGCAGCGTTGGCAGGGGGCAATACGGGGCAGATACGCAGTATTTT
TRBV7-8	TRBJ1-1	.	few	CASSTGWVAEAFF	TGTGCCAGCAGCACAGGGTGGGTGGCTGAAGCTTTCTTT
TRBV7-9	TRBJ2-2	.	.	CASSYTGFGELFF	TGTGCCAGCAGCTATACAGGGTTCGGGGAGCTGTTTTTT
TRBV6-1	TRBJ1-3	TRBD1	.	CASTRQGLGNTIYF	TGTGCCAGCACCCGACAGGGGTTAGGAAACACCATATATTTT
TRBV4-2	TRBJ2-5	.	many	CASSQDLGGGAETQYF	TGTGCCAGCAGCCAAGATTTAGGTGGAGGCGCGGAGACCCAGTACTTC
TRBV5-1	TRBJ2-7	TRBD2	few	CASSLGTSGPSYEQYF	TGCGCCAGCAGCTTGGGGACTAGCGGCCCTTCCTACGAGCAGTACTTC
TRBV7-9	TRBJ2-7	TRBD1	.	CASSDRDYEQYF	TGTGCCAGCAGTGACAGGGACTACGAGCAGTACTTC
TRBV2	TRBJ2-1	.	.	CASSEGVRRLHNEQFF	TGTGCCAGCAGTGAAGGGGTGAGGAGACTCCACAATGAGCAGTTCTTC
TRBV9	TRBJ2-1	.	.	CASSVGQLGEQFF	TGTGCCAGCAGCGTAGGTCAGCTGGGTGAGCAGTTCTTC
TRBV7-2	TRBJ2-7	TRBD2	few	CASSLVLAGVLEQYF	TGTGCCAGCAGCTTAGTACTAGCGGGAGTGCTCGAGCAGTACTTC
TRBV7-9	TRBJ2-3	.	.	CASREASTDTQYF	TGTGCCAGCAGAGAGGCTAGCACAGATACGCAGTATTTT
TRBV27	TRBJ2-2	.	many	CASSLSGTGELFF	TGTGCCAGCAGTTTATCCGGGACCGGGGAGCTGTTTTTT
TRBV29-1	TRBJ2-2	.	few	CSVDPGVTTSTGELFF	TGCAGCGTTGACCCAGGAGTAACAACTAGTACCGGGGAGCTGTTTTTT
TRBV7-8	TRBJ2-1	.	few	CASTLSGKSSYNEQFF	TGTGCCAGCACCCTTAGTGGGAAAAGCTCCTACAATGAGCAGTTCTTC
TRBV4-2	TRBJ1-6	.	.	CASSQDRPDPLHF	TGTGCCAGCAGCCAAGACAGGCCAGACCCCCTCCACTTT
TRBV5-1	TRBJ2-7	TRBD2	.	CASSSGLAGEQYF	TGCGCCAGCAGCTCGGGACTAGCGGGCGAGCAGTACTTC
TRBV25-1	TRBJ1-1	.	few	CASSESRFGASAFF	TGTGCCAGCAGTGAGTCAAGGTTCGGGGCGAGTGCTTTCTTT
TRBV2	TRBJ2-1	TRBD1	few	CASSSKPPGRTGHEQFF	TGTGCCAGCAGTTCTAAACCGCCGGGGCGGACAGGGCATGAGCAGTTCTTC
TRBV27	TRBJ2-7	TRBD2	.	CASSVAGAHEQYF	TGTGCCAGCAGTGTAGCGGGAGCCCACGAGCAGTACTTC
TRBV20-1	TRBJ2-7	.	many	CSARGPGGHEQYF	TGCAGTGCTAGGGGGCCCGGAGGGCACGAGCAGTACTTC
TRBV24-1	TRBJ2-6	TRBD2	few	CATSDLTGLAGSGANVLTF	TGTGCCACCAGTGATTTAACGGGACTAGCGGGGTCTGGGGCCAACGTCCTGACTTTC
TRBV2	TRBJ1-3	TRBD1	.	CASRRGTETSGNTIYF	TGTGCCAGCAGACGAGGGACAGAGACCTCTGGAAACACCATATATTTT
TRBV5-4	TRBJ2-5	TRBD2	few	CASSAPAAGGLYVTQYF	TGTGCCAGCAGCGCCCCGGCAGCGGGAGGGCTGTACGTGACCCAGTACTTC
TRBV12-3/TRBV12-4	TRBJ2-7	TRBD2	many	CASSSEAGFSYEQYF	TGTGCCAGCAGTTCCGAAGCGGGATTCTCCTACGAGCAGTACTTC
TRBV25-1	TRBJ2-7	.	few	CASSGRRDEQYF	TGTGCCAGCAGTGGAAGGAGGGACGAGCAGTACTTC
TRBV7-9	TRBJ2-7	TRBD1	many	CASSLARTGSDEQYF	TGTGCCAGCAGCTTAGCGAGGACAGGGTCCGACGAGCAGTACTTC
TRBV12-3/TRBV12-4	TRBJ2-6	TRBD1	.	CASSLDRGANVLTF	TGTGCCAGCAGTTTGGACAGGGGGGCCAACGTCCTGACTTTC
TRBV5-5	TRBJ2-5	.	.	CASSLPTPGGETQYF	TGTGCCAGCAGCTTACCCACACCTGGCGGAGAGACCCAGTACTTC
TRBV20-1	TRBJ1-5	.	.	CSAPDGNRDLYSNQPQHF	TGCAGTGCCCCGGATGGGAACAGGGACCTTTATAGCAATCAGCCCCAGCATTTT
TRBV6-5	TRBJ2-2	TRBD1	few	CASTSGRTGRPFGELFF	TGTGCCAGCACTTCAGGCAGGACAGGCAGACCGTTCGGGGAGCTGTTTTTT
TRBV28	TRBJ1-1	.	.	CASSLSRMGDTEAFF	TGTGCCAGCAGTTTATCGCGTATGGGGGACACTGAAGCTTTCTTT
TRBV20-1	TRBJ2-2	.	.	CSARSGLGGTGELFF	TGCAGTGCTAGATCCGGGCTGGGGGGCACCGGGGAGCTGTTTTTT
TRBV29-1	TRBJ2-5	TRBD1	many	CSVDRDRGLGETQYF	TGCAGCGTTGACCGGGACAGGGGGCTGGGAGAGACCCAGTACTTC
TRBV5-1	TRBJ2-1	TRBD2	.	CASSRLAGDPDEQFF	TGCGCCAGCAGCCGACTAGCGGGAGACCCCGATGAGCAGTTCTTC
TRBV9	TRBJ2-2	TRBD1	few	CASKGQKNTGELFF	TGTGCCAGCAAGGGACAGAAGAACACCGGGGAGCTGTTTTTT
TRBV12-3/TRBV12-4	TRBJ1-1	.	many	CASSVDSIGGAFF	TGTGCCAGCAGTGTGGACTCGATCGGGGGAGCTTTCTTT
TRBV12-3/TRBV12-4	TRBJ2-3	.	many	CASSSADTQYF	TGTGCCAGCAGTTCCGCAGATACGCAGTATTTT
TRBV5-1	TRBJ2-7	.	many	CASSFSGSYEQYF	TGCGCCAGCAGCTTTTCAGGGTCCTACGAGCAGTACTTC
TRBV20-1	TRBJ1-3	TRBD1	many	CSAPHQGASGSGNTIYF	TGCAGTGCCCCCCATCAGGGGGCCTCGGGGTCTGGAAACACCATATATTTT
TRBV24-1	TRBJ2-3	.	few	CATGSVGTDTQYF	TGTGCCACCGGTAGCGTCGGTACAGATACGCAGTATTTT
TRBV5-1	TRBJ2-7	TRBD2	.	CASSLVFTSEAYEQYF	TGCGCCAGCAGCTTGGTATTCACTAGCGAAGCCTACGAGCAGTACTTC
TRBV4-1	TRBJ2-7	TRBD2	many	CASSQDPGGLAGGEQYF	TGCGCCAGCAGCCAAGATCCGGGGGGACTAGCGGGAGGTGAGCAGTACTTC